These 17 T cell receptor beta chains originate from one sample sequenced in a study of T cell responses to AZD1222 COVID-19 vaccine. Libraries were prepared by immunoSEQ multiplex PCR; TCRdb keeps only in-frame clonotypes and omits some of them. The sample shows 150,000 to 170,000 clones, roughly nine tenths of them seen only once. The sequenced sample was peripheral blood, obtained on day 0 of MenACWY control vaccination. These receptors were collected from an adult in good health.

This chain joins TRBV5-5 and TRBJ1-1; perhaps TRBD1 as D (6 bases). The ends were cut back, 0 bases at V and 2 bases at J, with 23 bases in the middle. This CDR3 comprises 19 residues. Germline CDR1 reads SGHKS; CDR2 reads YYEKEE (reference sequence). The chain's CDR3 is CASSLAGAGYGRGNTEAFF. In nucleotides, the CDR3 is TGTGCCAGCAGCTTGGCTGGGGCCGGCTACGGCAGGGGTAACACTGAAGCTTTCTTT.

The chain joins TRBV5-1 to TRBJ2-2; D is perhaps TRBD2 (5 bases). This CDR3 contains 15 residues. The germline gives CDR1 SGHRS, CDR2 YFSETQ. The V gene lost 0 bases and the J gene lost 1 base, with 7 bases spanning the gap. CDR3 loop: CASSLVEGNTGELFF. CDR3 sequence (DNA): TGCGCCAGCAGCTTGGTAGAGGGGAACACCGGGGAGCTGTTTTTT.

The count of this clone is one. The chain uses TRBV11-3 and TRBJ2-7, with D tentatively TRBD2 (5 bases). Between the trimmed V and J ends, which lost 2 bases and 3 bases, there was a span of 14 bases. Germline CDR1 and CDR2: SGHNT and YENEEA. This CDR3 is 15 amino acids long. The CDR3 sequence is CASSLTQRRVYEQYV. CDR3 bases: TGTGCCAGCAGCTTAACGCAGCGGAGAGTCTACGAGCAGTACGTC.

V usage is TRBV7-9 and J usage is TRBJ2-7, with a weak D call TRBD1 (6 bases). Trimming took off 5 bases at V and 0 bases at J, with 8 bases between the two ends. The CDR3 length is 13 residues. In germline, CDR1 is SEHNR, CDR2 FQNEAQ (reference sequence). For the CDR3, the DNA is TGTGCCAGCAGCCGGGACATCTCCTACGAGCAGTACTTC. Its protein is CASSRDISYEQYF.

This chain joins TRBV11-3 and TRBJ2-1; TRBD2 agrees at 15 bases. The CDR3 runs 17 residues. V was clipped by 4 bases and J by 4 bases; unmatched bases: 5. Germline loops: CDR1 SGHNT, CDR2 YENEEA. CDR3 sequence: CASSSWTSGRAYNEQFF. The CDR3 DNA follows: TGTGCCAGCAGCTCTTGGACTAGCGGGAGGGCGTACAATGAGCAGTTCTTC.

The chain couples TRBV11-3 to TRBJ2-1; D is unclear. The CDR3 length is 13 residues. Trimming took off 1 base at V and 9 bases at J, with 10 bases between the two ends. The V gene's germline CDR1 is SGHNT and CDR2 YENEEA. CDR3 DNA: TGTGCCAGCAGCTTAGGACGGAATGGTGAGCAGTTCTTC. It yields the protein CASSLGRNGEQFF.

The rearrangement links TRBV13 to TRBJ2-7; D unclear. CDR1 is PRHDT, CDR2 FYEKMQ, per germline (reference sequence). The CDR3 is made up of 13 amino acids. V was cut by 2 bases and J by 4 bases, with 9 bases left in between. CDR3 protein: CASSLYPSYEQYF. The CDR3 DNA is TGTGCCAGCAGCTTATACCCTAGTTACGAGCAGTACTTC.

The V gene is TRBV12-5, the J gene TRBJ1-6; 7 bases match TRBD1. Trimming cost V 0 bases and J 0 bases; bases outside gene matches: 23. The germline CDR1 and CDR2 sequences are LGHNT and FRNRAP. The CDR3 is 24 residues long. This CDR3 is CASGLVDFAVEKDRLSSYNSPLHF. As DNA, the CDR3 is TGTGCTAGTGGTTTGGTAGATTTCGCGGTAGAGAAGGACAGGCTAAGCTCCTATAATTCACCCCTCCACTTT.

The rearrangement links TRBV6-9 to TRBJ1-3, with D unclear. CDR1 is MNHGY, CDR2 SVAAGI, per germline. This CDR3 is 14 amino acids long. The V end lost 0 bases, the J end lost 0 bases, and 3 bases lay between the germline ends. The CDR3 coding sequence is TGTGCCAGCAGTTATTCTGACTCTGGAAACACCATATATTTT. Encoded protein: CASSYSDSGNTIYF.

The chain uses TRBV5-4 and TRBJ1-6; D call uncertain. Trimming took off 4 bases at V and 0 bases at J, with 11 bases between the two ends. The CDR3 contains 16 residues. Germline V CDR1 and CDR2: SGHNT, YYREEE (reference sequence). The CDR3 DNA reads TGTGCCAGCAGCCCGGACCCAAGCTCCTATAATTCACCCCTCCACTTT. Amino acids: CASSPDPSSYNSPLHF.

V gene TRBV7-2 combines with J gene TRBJ2-3; no firm D call. The germline V gene has CDR1 SGHTA and CDR2 FQGNSA. The CDR3 consists of 13 residues. The V end lost 3 bases, the J end lost 4 bases, and 8 bases lay between the germline ends. The CDR3 reads CASSFGPADTQYF. The CDR3 DNA follows: TGTGCCAGCAGCTTCGGACCCGCAGATACGCAGTATTTT.

The rearrangement joins TRBV27 to TRBJ1-3, with D perhaps matching TRBD1 (6 bases). V was trimmed by 5 bases and J by 5 bases, leaving 22 bases between them. CDR1 is MNHEY and CDR2 is SMNVEV in the germline V gene (reference sequence). This CDR3 spans 17 amino acids. CDR3 coding DNA: TGTGCCAGCAGTGCCCTGGGGCAGGGGCTTCGCCGAAACACCATATATTTT. This sequence encodes CASSALGQGLRRNTIYF.

This chain uses TRBV7-9 with TRBJ1-5, with 9 bases aligning to TRBD1. After removal of 6 bases from V and 7 bases from J, the junction contained 13 bases not matched to a gene. The germline gives CDR1 SEHNR, CDR2 FQNEAQ (reference sequence). The CDR3 extends over 16 amino acids. As DNA, the CDR3 is TGTGCCAGCAGTACCTGGTCGGGACAGGGAGAACAGCCCCAGCATTTT. Amino acids: CASSTWSGQGEQPQHF.

The chain is built from TRBV5-6 and TRBJ2-3; 11 bases agree with TRBD2. J gave up 0 bases and V 3 bases, and 3 bases lay outside the gene matches. The V gene's germline CDR1 is SGHDT and CDR2 YYEEEE. The CDR3 runs 16 residues. CDR3 nucleotide sequence: TGTGCCAGCAGCTGGGGACTAGCGGATAGCACAGATACGCAGTATTTT. Translation gives CASSWGLADSTDTQYF.

V usage is TRBV15 and J usage is TRBJ1-2, with TRBD1 matching over 9 bases. The CDR3 is made up of 17 amino acids. CDR1 and CDR2 (germline): LNHNV, YYDKDF (reference sequence). J was trimmed by 8 bases and V by 5 bases; bases with no gene match: 18. In nucleotides, the CDR3 is TGTGCCACCAGCCTAGGGACAGGGATCCGCCCTAATATCGGCTACACCTTC. It encodes CATSLGTGIRPNIGYTF. Complete variable domain (other parts from reference TRBV15 and TRBJ1-2): DAMVIQNPRYQVTQFGKPVTLSCSQTLNHNVMYWYQQKSSQAPKLLFHYYDKDFNNEADTPDNFQSRRPNTSFCFLDIRSPGLGDTAMYLCATSLGTGIRPNIGYTFGSGTRLTVV.

This clone was observed a single time. This CDR3 reads CASTTGTGNTGELFF. The CDR3, as DNA: TGTGCCAGCACCACCGGGACAGGGAACACCGGGGAGCTGTTTTTT. The chain recombines TRBV9 with TRBJ2-2; 8 bases match TRBD1. The CDR3 is made up of 15 amino acids. The germline CDR1 and CDR2 sequences are SGDLS and YYNGEE. With V trimmed by 6 bases and J by 1 base, 5 bases remained unmatched.

The chain carries TRBV6-5 and TRBJ2-2; perhaps TRBD2 as D (6 bases). Germline lookup yields CDR1 MNHEY and CDR2 SVGAGI. V was cut by 7 bases and J by 4 bases, with 13 bases left in between. The CDR3 is 14 residues long. CDR3 sequence: CASIKTGGTGELFF. The CDR3 DNA is TGTGCCAGCATAAAAACCGGGGGCACCGGGGAGCTGTTTTTT.